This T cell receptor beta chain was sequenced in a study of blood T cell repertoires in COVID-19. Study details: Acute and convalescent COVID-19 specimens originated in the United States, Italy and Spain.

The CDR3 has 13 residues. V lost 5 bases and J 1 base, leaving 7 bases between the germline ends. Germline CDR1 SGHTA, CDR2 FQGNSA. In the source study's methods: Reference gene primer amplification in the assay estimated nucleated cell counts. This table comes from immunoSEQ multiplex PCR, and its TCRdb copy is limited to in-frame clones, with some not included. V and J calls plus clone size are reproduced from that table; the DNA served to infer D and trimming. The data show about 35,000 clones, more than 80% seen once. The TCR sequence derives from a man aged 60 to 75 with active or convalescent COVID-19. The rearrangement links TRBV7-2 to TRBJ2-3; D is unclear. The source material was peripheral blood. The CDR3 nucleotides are TGTGCCAGCAGCCCGCCGGGCACAGATACGCAGTATTTT. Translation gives CASSPPGTDTQYF.